This T cell receptor (beta chain) derives from a study of beta chain features in type 1 diabetes. Whole-study results and caveats: Shortening that was moderate but significant affected the TCRB CDR3s of Type 1 diabetes patients in all four CD4+ subsets. The cDNA sequencing approach could over-represent high-TCR-expressing cells.

About this clone: What it recognizes is unknown.

Every bit of the isolated RNA underwent reverse transcription, so sequencing read expressed TCRB transcripts. Generated by immunoSEQ multiplex PCR, the TCRdb table keeps only in-frame clones and is missing some. Here the sample spans some 640,000 clones, over 12% being singletons. The CDR3 loop spans 13 amino acids. CDR1 is SGHDN and CDR2 is FVKESK in the germline V gene. Trimming stripped 4 bases from V and 6 bases from J, with 12 bases between. The purity of all sorted populations exceeded 98%. The material sequenced was naive CD4+ T cells from blood. The chain couples TRBV14 to TRBJ1-2; D call uncertain. This clonotype was obtained from a man aged 18 to 35 with type 1 diabetes. CDR3 DNA sequence: TGTGCCAGCAGCCCTCGGACCTCGGATGGCTACACCTTC. This codes for CASSPRTSDGYTF.